These 24 T cell receptor beta chains were all obtained from the same sample, sequenced in a study of blood T cell repertoires in COVID-19. Using immunoSEQ multiplex PCR, the repertoire was profiled, and TCRdb retains in-frame clones only, with some absent. The sample contains 100,000 to 150,000 clones, around 85% of which appear only once. The material sequenced was peripheral blood. Every receptor here comes from a man between 45 and 60 years old with acute or convalescent COVID-19.

The J gene is TRBJ2-7, the V gene TRBV2; possibly TRBD2 for D (5 bases). Between the trimmed V and J ends, which lost 8 bases and 2 bases, there was a span of 10 bases. The CDR3 runs to 12 residues. In germline, CDR1 is SNHLY, CDR2 FYNNEI. The CDR3 DNA reads as TGTGCCAGCCAGGAACTAGCCTACGAGCAGTACTTC. This gives the protein CASQELAYEQYF. The full variable domain, completed using reference TRBV2 and TRBJ2-7, is EPEVTQTPSHQVTQMGQEVILRCVPISNHLYFYWYRQILGQKVEFLVSFYNNEISEKSEIFDDQFSVERPDGSNFTLKIRSTKLEDSAMYFCASQELAYEQYFGPGTRLTVT.

This clone has more than one count but fewer than ten. This chain uses TRBV4-1 with TRBJ1-5; D is unclear. This CDR3 is 16 amino acids long. The ends were cut back, 0 bases at V and 7 bases at J, with 16 bases in the middle. Germline V gives CDR1 MGHRA, CDR2 YSYEKL. The CDR3 reads CASSQDLRRASQPQHF. The CDR3 DNA is TGCGCCAGCAGCCAAGATTTAAGGAGGGCCAGCCAGCCCCAGCATTTT.

The chain uses TRBV6-5 and TRBJ2-6; D is perhaps TRBD2 (5 bases). Between the trimmed V and J ends, which lost 5 bases and 2 bases, there was a span of 7 bases. Germline values: CDR1 MNHEY, CDR2 SVGAGI. The CDR3 runs to 14 residues. CDR3 sequence reads: CASSPGTGANVLTF. The CDR3 coding sequence is TGTGCCAGCAGTCCCGGGACTGGGGCCAACGTCCTGACTTTC.

This clone has just a few counts. The chain has TRBV2 and TRBJ1-1; unclear D gene. The CDR3 totals 15 residues. Trimming removed 7 bases from V and 5 bases from J, with 20 bases in between. Germline V lookup: CDR1 SNHLY, CDR2 FYNNEI. CDR3 coding DNA: TGTGCCAGCAAGCAGCTGCACAGCGGTGGAACTGAAGCTTTCTTT. This translates into CASKQLHSGGTEAFF.

The CDR3 region is CASSLWGGLSYNEQFF. The CDR3 region has the DNA TGTGCCAGCAGTTTATGGGGGGGACTCTCCTACAATGAGCAGTTCTTC. The chain employs TRBV28 and TRBJ2-1, with D possibly TRBD2 on 6 matching bases. Germline-derived CDR1 and CDR2 are MDHEN and SYDVKM. V lost 0 bases to trimming and J lost 0 bases, with 9 bases between them. The CDR3 is made up of 16 amino acids.

The chain has TRBV4-2 and TRBJ2-2; a weak D match, TRBD2 (6 bases). Trimming removed 2 bases at V and 2 bases at J, with 12 bases between. CDR1 is LGHNA and CDR2 is YNFKEQ in the germline V gene. The CDR3 extends over 16 amino acids. The chain's CDR3 is CASSQSGTVNTGELFF. The CDR3 DNA follows: TGTGCCAGCAGCCAATCCGGGACTGTTAACACCGGGGAGCTGTTTTTT.

The V and J genes are TRBV7-2 and TRBJ2-5; TRBD2 aligns across 13 bases. The V gene's germline CDR1 is SGHTA and CDR2 FQGNSA. This CDR3 is 16 amino acids long. The trim removed 4 bases at V and 2 bases at J, leaving 4 bases unmatched. CDR3 sequence reads: CASSSLLAGGQETQYF. DNA for the CDR3: TGTGCCAGCAGCTCATTACTAGCGGGGGGGCAAGAGACCCAGTACTTC.

There are a few counts of this clone. The V call is TRBV5-6, the J call TRBJ1-2; 7 nucleotides line up with TRBD1. There are 14 residues in the CDR3. Trimming removed 4 bases from V and 4 bases from J; junction bases left unmatched: 7. Germline-derived CDR1 and CDR2 are SGHDT and YYEEEE. CDR3 amino acids: CASSAPDRPYGYTF. Here the CDR3 DNA reads TGTGCCAGCAGCGCCCCGGACAGGCCCTATGGCTACACCTTC.

This clone has a handful of counts. Distinct nucleotide sequences in the sample also encode this CDR3. This chain links TRBV7-6 with TRBJ2-1; D is perhaps TRBD2 (7 bases). The CDR3 is 17 amino acids. V was trimmed by 1 base and J by 6 bases, leaving 19 bases between them. Germline CDR1 is SGHVS and CDR2 is FNYEAQ. CDR3 sequence: CASSLGRGGEAPNEQFF. For the CDR3, the DNA is TGTGCCAGCAGCTTAGGGAGGGGGGGGGAGGCCCCCAATGAGCAGTTCTTC.

The chain has TRBV5-1 and TRBJ2-2, with D possibly matching TRBD1 (6 bases). Germline values: CDR1 SGHRS, CDR2 YFSETQ. V was clipped by 0 bases and J by 3 bases, with 9 bases between them. The CDR3 is 15 amino acids. This CDR3 is CASSLGGRYTGELFF. The CDR3 nucleotides read TGCGCCAGCAGCTTGGGGGGGCGTTACACCGGGGAGCTGTTTTTT.

This chain uses TRBV24-1 with TRBJ1-5, with D uncertain. Germline-derived CDR1 and CDR2 are KGHDR and SFDVKD. Between the trimmed V and J ends, which lost 5 bases and 6 bases, there was a span of 13 bases. The CDR3 contains 14 residues. This chain's CDR3 is CATSAHASGQPQHF. CDR3 DNA: TGTGCCACCAGTGCACATGCGTCGGGTCAGCCCCAGCATTTT.

The gene calls are TRBV18 and TRBJ2-5; 12 nucleotides match TRBD2. This CDR3 has 14 residues. V was clipped by 3 bases and J by 5 bases; unmatched bases: 1. Germline CDR1 KGHSH, CDR2 LQKENI. CDR3 nucleotide sequence: TGTGCCAGCTCACCTGGGACTAGCGGGGAGACCCAGTACTTC. It is translated as CASSPGTSGETQYF.

The V and J genes are TRBV5-1 and TRBJ2-2; 9 bases fit TRBD1. The ends lost 4 bases at V and 3 bases at J; junction bases unmatched: 7. The CDR3 runs to 16 residues. CDR1 and CDR2 (germline): SGHRS, YFSETQ. For the CDR3, the DNA is TGCGCCAGCAGCAAACGGACAGGGGTAGACACCGGGGAGCTGTTTTTT. It yields the protein CASSKRTGVDTGELFF.

The CDR3 protein is CASSLYLGTDTYEQYF. The DNA for the CDR3 is TGTGCCAGCAGTTTATATTTAGGGACAGACACCTACGAGCAGTACTTC. The chain has TRBV27 and TRBJ2-7; TRBD1 matches at 7 bases. The CDR3 has 16 amino acids. Germline V gene data show CDR1 as MNHEY and CDR2 as SMNVEV (reference sequence). V gave up 1 base and J gave up 2 bases; unmatched junction bases: 8.

The rearrangement joins TRBV6-5 to TRBJ2-3; 9 bases are a match to TRBD1. The germline CDR1 and CDR2 sequences are MNHEY and SVGAGI. The CDR3 covers 15 residues. With V trimmed by 5 bases and J by 2 bases, 5 bases remained unmatched. For the CDR3, the DNA is TGTGCCAGCAGTCGCCGGGACAGGGTCACAGATACGCAGTATTTT. Translating it yields CASSRRDRVTDTQYF.

The chain carries TRBV6-4 and TRBJ1-6, with 7 bases matching TRBD1. Germline V lookup: CDR1 MRHNA, CDR2 SNTAGT. With V trimmed by 6 bases and J by 2 bases, 4 bases remained unmatched. The CDR3 length is 15 residues. CDR3 in amino acids: CASRGTVAYNSPLHF. Written as DNA, the CDR3 is TGTGCCAGCAGGGGGACAGTTGCCTATAATTCACCCCTCCACTTT.

The chain is built from TRBV28 and TRBJ2-1; 13 nucleotides agree with TRBD2. Germline V lookup: CDR1 MDHEN, CDR2 SYDVKM. Trimming at V came to 3 bases and at J to 8 bases, leaving 16 bases not matched to a gene. The CDR3 is 19 amino acids. CDR3 nucleotide sequence: TGTGCCAGCAGTTTGAGGTCGTTCAGGACTAGCGGGAGTATCCATGAGCAGTTCTTC. Translating it yields CASSLRSFRTSGSIHEQFF.

CDR3: CATRTGSSSEAFF. The CDR3 DNA reads as TGTGCCACTCGGACAGGGAGTTCTTCTGAAGCTTTCTTT. The rearrangement links TRBV2 to TRBJ1-1, with TRBD1 matching 8 bases. The J segment lost 6 bases and the V segment lost 10 bases, leaving 10 bases of the junction unmatched. The CDR3 runs to 13 residues. Germline lookup yields CDR1 SNHLY and CDR2 FYNNEI.

The chain carries TRBV14 and TRBJ1-5; 7 bases line up with TRBD1. The CDR3 has 17 residues. With 1 base clipped from V and 0 bases from J, the junction kept 6 bases outside the gene matches. CDR1 is SGHDN and CDR2 is FVKESK in the germline V gene. In DNA form, the CDR3 reads TGTGCCAGCAGCCAAGGCGGACAGGCATATAGCAATCAGCCCCAGCATTTT. This gives the protein CASSQGGQAYSNQPQHF.

This chain uses TRBV19 with TRBJ2-4, with 7 bases fitting TRBD1. The trim removed 0 bases at V and 7 bases at J, leaving 15 bases unmatched. Germline CDR1 LNHDA, CDR2 SQIVND (reference sequence). CDR3 length: 18 amino acids. The CDR3 spells CASSIDGLSRQGANIQYF. The DNA of the CDR3 is TGTGCCAGTAGTATAGATGGGCTCAGCCGACAGGGAGCGAACATTCAGTACTTC.

The J gene is TRBJ1-2, the V gene TRBV30; 8 nucleotides align to TRBD1. Losses at the gene ends were 2 bases for V and 8 bases for J; bases not matched to a gene: 7. The CDR3 totals 13 residues. Germline V gene lookup returns CDR1 GTSNPN and CDR2 SVGIG (reference sequence). The DNA of the CDR3 is TGTGCCTGGAGTTTCCAGGGGGCGGGGGGCTACACCTTC. The encoded protein is CAWSFQGAGGYTF. The full variable domain, with the rest looked up from reference TRBV30 and TRBJ1-2, is SQTIHQWPATLVQPVGSPLSLECTVEGTSNPNLYWYRQAAGRGLQLLFYSVGIGQISSEVPQNLSASRPQDRQFILSSKKLLLSDSGFYLCAWSFQGAGGYTFGSGTRLTVV.

Concerning this clone: The sample contains more than one DNA sequence encoding this CDR3. The J gene is TRBJ1-6, the V gene TRBV7-3; 8 bases are a match to TRBD1. V was pared by 3 bases and J by 7 bases, with 5 bases of the junction left unmatched. Germline CDR1 is SGHTA and CDR2 is FQGTGA. CDR3 length: 15 residues. CDR3: CASSFTGGGNSPLHF. The CDR3 DNA sequence: TGTGCCAGCAGCTTCACAGGGGGAGGGAATTCACCCCTCCACTTT. The full variable domain, completed using reference TRBV7-3 and TRBJ1-6, is GAGVSQTPSNKVTEKGKYVELRCDPISGHTALYWYRQSLGQGPEFLIYFQGTGAADDSGLPNDRFFAVRPEGSVSTLKIQRTERGDSAVYLCASSFTGGGNSPLHFGNGTRLTVT.

The rearrangement uses TRBV12-3 or TRBV12-4 and TRBJ1-6, with no clear D. The V end lost 5 bases, the J end lost 11 bases, and 13 bases lay between the germline ends. The CDR3 is 13 residues long. This CDR3 is CASSPREDTPLHF. CDR3 coding DNA: TGTGCCAGCAGTCCCCGTGAAGACACACCCCTCCACTTT.

A few counts support this clone. V usage is TRBV27 and J usage is TRBJ2-1, with TRBD2 matching 10 bases. V lost 6 bases, J lost 7 bases, and 15 bases stayed unmatched. The germline V gene has CDR1 MNHEY and CDR2 SMNVEV (reference sequence). The CDR3 runs to 17 residues. The CDR3 DNA follows: TGTGCCAGCAGCTTTGGGAGTAGCGGGGGGATGAGGAATGAGCAGTTCTTC. Its translation is CASSFGSSGGMRNEQFF.